This TCR beta chain was identified in a study of identifying expanded T cells in peripheral blood. Notes on the study in general: Approximately 1.2 clones differed between technical replicates, versus roughly 17 and 20 over time. Two-week clone count variance significantly increased as total template count grew.

V was shortened by 5 bases and J by 0 bases, with 11 bases between the two germline ends. The CDR3 is 15 amino acids. From germline, CDR1 is MNHEY and CDR2 SMNVEV (reference sequence). During the collection period, no donor immune events like infections were recorded. Remarks on this clone: Its antigen remains unidentified.

The protocol was immunoSEQ multiplex PCR, while the TCRdb copy is restricted to in-frame clones and leaves out a portion. Found here are roughly 90,000 clones, roughly 85% of them singletons; the top ten hold around 4.5%. Sequenced sample: blood. V usage is TRBV27 and J usage is TRBJ2-1; D remains ambiguous. This clonotype was obtained from a person aged 18-70 years in good health. CDR3 loop: CASSPGVGSYNEQFF. DNA of the CDR3: TGTGCCAGCAGTCCTGGGGTCGGCTCCTACAATGAGCAGTTCTTC.